This TCR beta chain stems from a study of graft-versus-host responses after intestinal transplantation. Looked up from germline, CDR1 is SGHDT and CDR2 is YYEEEE. Trimming took 4 bases from V and 4 from J; bases not matched to a gene: 7. CDR3 length: 15 residues. Assay used: immunoSEQ multiplex PCR; TCRdb lists only in-frame clones, some missing. Of 85,000 to 95,000 clones in the sample, about 93% are singletons; the top ten hold roughly 2%. This clone was found a few times. Its target is unknown. The V gene is TRBV5-6, the J gene TRBJ2-1; TRBD1 agrees at 8 bases. This TCR came from a human donor who received an intestinal transplant. The source material was unstimulated CD8+ T cells sorted from spleen or lymph node cells, sampled before intestinal transplant. CDR3 DNA sequence: TGTGCCAGCAGCCAAAGACAGGGGCGATACAATGAGCAGTTCTTC. Translation: CASSQRQGRYNEQFF. The complete variable domain, with remaining parts taken from reference TRBV5-6 and TRBJ2-1, reads DAGVTQSPTHLIKTRGQQVTLRCSPKSGHDTVSWYQQALGQGPQFIFQYYEEEERQRGNFPDRFSGHQFPNYSSELNVNALLLGDSALYLCASSQRQGRYNEQFFGPGTRLTVL.